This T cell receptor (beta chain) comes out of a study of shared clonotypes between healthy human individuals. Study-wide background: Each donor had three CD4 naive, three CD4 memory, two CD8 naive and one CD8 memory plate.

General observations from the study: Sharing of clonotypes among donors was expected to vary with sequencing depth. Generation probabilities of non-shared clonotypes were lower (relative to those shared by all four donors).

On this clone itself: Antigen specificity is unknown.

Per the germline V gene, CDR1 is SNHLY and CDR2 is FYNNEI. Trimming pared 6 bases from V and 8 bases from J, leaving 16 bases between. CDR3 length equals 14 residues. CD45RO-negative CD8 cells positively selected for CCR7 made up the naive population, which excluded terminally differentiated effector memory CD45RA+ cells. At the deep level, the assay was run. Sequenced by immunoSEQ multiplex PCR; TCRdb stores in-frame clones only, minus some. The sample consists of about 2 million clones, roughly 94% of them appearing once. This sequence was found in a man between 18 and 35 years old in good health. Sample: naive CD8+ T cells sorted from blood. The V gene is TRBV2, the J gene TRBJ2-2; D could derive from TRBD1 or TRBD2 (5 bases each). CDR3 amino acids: CASSWGWDRGELFF. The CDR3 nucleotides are TGTGCCAGCAGCTGGGGGTGGGACCGAGGGGAGCTGTTTTTT. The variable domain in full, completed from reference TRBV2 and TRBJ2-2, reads EPEVTQTPSHQVTQMGQEVILRCVPISNHLYFYWYRQILGQKVEFLVSFYNNEISEKSEIFDDQFSVERPDGSNFTLKIRSTKLEDSAMYFCASSWGWDRGELFFGEGSRLTVL.